This T cell receptor (beta chain) stems from a study of immune characterization of retroperitoneal liposarcoma. This CDR3 spans 13 amino acids. V dropped 4 bases and J dropped 6 bases, with 10 bases sitting between them. Germline CDR1 is SGHVS and CDR2 is FQNEAQ. This clonotype came up many times. TCRdb reanalysed the PCR reads using MiXCR and keeps one entry per CDR3 protein. The table lists about 9,700 distinct CDR3 sequences, 25% to 35% of them singletons, with roughly 8.5% in the top ten. The V call is TRBV7-8, the J call TRBJ1-5, with D possibly TRBD1 on 5 matching bases. The TCR originated in a female donor with retroperitoneal liposarcoma. The sequenced sample was tumor tissue. CDR3 in DNA: TGTGCCAGCAGCTGGGACTTCGTTCAGCCCCAGCATTTT. As protein: CASSWDFVQPQHF.